This TCR beta chain emerged from a study of T cell responses to AZD1222 COVID-19 vaccine. Study-wide results and limits: Clonal diversity may have been underestimated, and the donors were mostly white British, with more females than males.

The CDR3 loop spans 14 amino acids. V was cut by 7 bases and J by 2 bases, with 15 bases left in between. Germline CDR1 reads ENHRY; CDR2 reads SYGVKD. Remarks on this clone: Its specificity is unknown.

Assay: immunoSEQ multiplex PCR; the TCRdb copy retains only in-frame clones and omits some. This sample has roughly 55,000 clones, with about 85% found just once. Sequencing used peripheral blood, obtained on day 0 of AZD1222 vaccination. The sequence came from an adult in good health. The J gene is TRBJ2-7, the V gene TRBV10-3; the D gene is possibly TRBD1 (6 bases). The CDR3, as DNA: TGTGCCATCAAGCGACAGGACCCAGCCTACGAGCAGTACTTC. Its translation is CAIKRQDPAYEQYF.